These 14 T cell receptor beta chains originate from one sample sequenced in a study of cytomegalovirus exposure and HLA in healthy donors. Amplification used 60 Vbeta primers and 13 Jbeta primers. This table comes from immunoSEQ multiplex PCR, and its TCRdb copy is limited to in-frame clones, with some not included. The sample carries approximately 100,000 clones, around 81% recorded once. Sequencing was done on a sample of PBMCs. Receptors originate from a woman younger than 45 in good health and CMV-seronegative.

The V call is TRBV10-3, the J call TRBJ2-7; 8 bases map to TRBD2. The germline CDR1 and CDR2 sequences are ENHRY and SYGVKD. The J segment lost 4 bases and the V segment lost 8 bases, leaving 16 bases of the junction unmatched. The CDR3 covers 16 residues. The CDR3 reads CAIGDQAGVASYEQYF. The CDR3 region has the DNA TGTGCCATCGGGGACCAAGCGGGAGTCGCCAGTTACGAGCAGTACTTC.

The chain employs TRBV11-2 and TRBJ2-3, with D possibly matching TRBD1 (6 bases). The V and J ends lost 5 bases and 0 bases respectively, with 9 bases between them. In germline, CDR1 is SGHAT, CDR2 FQNNGV. The CDR3 has 14 amino acids. CDR3 region: CASSPGQSTDTQYF. CDR3 DNA: TGTGCCAGCAGCCCAGGACAGAGCACAGATACGCAGTATTTT.

This sequence joins TRBV19 and TRBJ2-1; TRBD2 might be the D (6 bases). The V end was cut by 5 bases, the J end by 9 bases, with 14 bases between. The CDR3 length is 13 residues. Germline V gene sequence: CDR1 LNHDA, CDR2 SQIVND (reference sequence). The CDR3 bases are TGTGCCAGTAGTTCGCGGAGGGCTGGTGAGCAGTTCTTC. It is translated as CASSSRRAGEQFF.

This clone has just one count. The chain uses TRBV10-3 and TRBJ1-2, with a tentative D call TRBD1 (6 bases). CDR1 is ENHRY and CDR2 is SYGVKD in the germline V gene. This CDR3 contains 12 residues. The ends were cut back, 4 bases at V and 6 bases at J, with 9 bases in the middle. The CDR3 loop is CAISAGAHGYTF. As DNA, the CDR3 is TGTGCCATCAGTGCAGGGGCCCATGGCTACACCTTC.

The chain employs TRBV28 and TRBJ1-5; D perhaps matches TRBD1 (5 bases). The CDR3 sequence is 16 residues long. The germline V gene encodes CDR1 MDHEN and CDR2 SYDVKM. The germline V and J ends were trimmed by 7 bases and 4 bases, with 20 bases remaining between them. This CDR3 reads CASTILPGQTNQPQHF. The CDR3 bases are TGTGCCAGCACCATATTACCCGGACAAACGAATCAGCCCCAGCATTTT. The full variable domain, with the rest looked up from reference TRBV28 and TRBJ1-5, is DVKVTQSSRYLVKRTGEKVFLECVQDMDHENMFWYRQDPGLGLRLIYFSYDVKMKEKGDIPEGYSVSREKKERFSLILESASTNQTSMYLCASTILPGQTNQPQHFGDGTRLSIL.

This rearrangement joins TRBV4-3 to TRBJ2-5, with D possibly matching TRBD2 (5 bases). This CDR3 is built from 15 residues. V dropped 4 bases and J dropped 7 bases, with 19 bases sitting between them. Germline V lookup: CDR1 LGHNA, CDR2 YSLEER. CDR3 amino acids: CASSPRGSDGGTQYF. The CDR3, as DNA: TGCGCCAGCAGCCCCCGGGGATCCGACGGTGGGACCCAGTACTTC.

CDR3 nucleotide sequence: TGTGCCAGCAGCTTGGGGGCCCTCTTCTTC. This sequence encodes CASSLGALFF. The chain combines TRBV7-9 with TRBJ2-1, with D tentatively TRBD1 (6 bases). Germline V CDR1 and CDR2: SEHNR, FQNEAQ (reference sequence). Trimming pared 3 bases from V and 16 bases from J, leaving 10 bases between. CDR3 size: 10 residues.

V usage is TRBV19 and J usage is TRBJ2-7; 8 bases map to TRBD1. The CDR3 spans 16 residues. The junction had 6 bases not matched to a gene; V was cut back by 0 bases and J by 2 bases. The germline gives CDR1 LNHDA, CDR2 SQIVND (reference sequence). The CDR3 nucleotides are TGTGCCAGTAGTATAGATTCGACAGGGGTCCCCTACGAGCAGTACTTC. Translation: CASSIDSTGVPYEQYF.

The rearrangement links TRBV5-6 to TRBJ1-2, with 7 bases identical to TRBD1. CDR1 is SGHDT, CDR2 YYEEEE, per germline. The CDR3 sequence is 14 residues long. V lost 4 bases and J lost 4; bases outside the gene matches: 7. The CDR3 reads CASSPGGSSYGYTF. CDR3 in DNA: TGTGCCAGCAGCCCAGGGGGTTCTAGCTATGGCTACACCTTC.

This clone was seen only once. This rearrangement joins TRBV29-1 to TRBJ2-2; 7 bases align to TRBD1. Germline trimming cut 7 bases from V and 7 bases from J; bases unmatched to any gene: 3. CDR1 is SQVTM, CDR2 ANQGSEA, per germline. This CDR3 spans 11 amino acids. CDR3 in DNA: TGCAGCGGACAGGGCAACGGGGAGCTGTTTTTT. This translates into CSGQGNGELFF.

The chain has TRBV5-4 and TRBJ2-1; TRBD1 might be the D (5 bases). V was trimmed by 0 bases and J by 0 bases, leaving 7 bases between them. CDR1 is SGHNT, CDR2 YYREEE, per germline (reference sequence). The CDR3 loop spans 15 amino acids. The chain's CDR3 is CASSLDTGSYNEQFF. The CDR3 bases are TGTGCCAGCAGCTTGGACACAGGCTCCTACAATGAGCAGTTCTTC.

The V gene is TRBV5-6, the J gene TRBJ1-4, with D tentatively TRBD1 (6 bases). V shed 1 base and J shed 5 bases, with 6 bases lying between them. The germline V gene encodes CDR1 SGHDT and CDR2 YYEEEE. The CDR3 covers 13 residues. As DNA, the CDR3 is TGTGCCAGCAGCTTGACAGGGAATGAAAAACTGTTTTTT. This encodes CASSLTGNEKLFF.

The rearrangement joins TRBV19 to TRBJ2-2; 9 nucleotides line up with TRBD2. After removal of 3 bases from V and 7 bases from J, the junction contained 12 bases not matched to a gene. The germline CDR1 and CDR2 sequences are LNHDA and SQIVND (reference sequence). This CDR3 spans 17 amino acids. The CDR3 reads CASSILAGIMRGGELFF. The CDR3 DNA is TGTGCCAGTAGTATTCTAGCGGGGATCATGAGGGGCGGGGAGCTGTTTTTT.

This clone was seen a few times. CDR3 nucleotide sequence: TGTGCCAGCAGCCAAGTAGGTCGGGGGAACACAGATACGCAGTATTTT. It encodes CASSQVGRGNTDTQYF. This chain links TRBV4-2 with TRBJ2-3, with D perhaps TRBD2 (6 bases). Germline lookup yields CDR1 LGHNA and CDR2 YNFKEQ. V lost 1 base to trimming and J lost 2 bases, with 13 bases between them. This CDR3 spans 16 amino acids.